The clone carrying this T cell receptor (beta chain) was seen more than once but under ten times. No antigen is known for it. As every portion of the isolated RNA was reverse transcribed, the sequencing read expressed TCRB transcripts. Assay used: immunoSEQ multiplex PCR; TCRdb lists only in-frame clones, some missing. The repertoire holds a few hundred thousand clones, with over 9.5% as singletons. Germline CDR1 and CDR2: MDHEN and SYDVKM. This CDR3 has 15 residues. The sample is drawn from a study of beta chain features in type 1 diabetes. Overall study context: Comparable age, gender and cell yields were observed in patients relative to healthy donors. Study-wide results and caveats: Shorter templates might be favored by PCR, equally in patients and controls.

The sample taken for sequencing was naive CD4+ T cells from blood. This TCR was recovered from a man aged 18-30 years in good health. This chain connects TRBV28 to TRBJ2-5, with 10 positions matching TRBD1. The DNA matches TRBJ2-7 better at its end, which makes the J call doubtful. The DNA of the CDR3 is TGTGCCAGCAGGCTACCGGGACAGGGGACAAACGAGCAGTACTTC. Protein product: CASRLPGQGTNEQYF.